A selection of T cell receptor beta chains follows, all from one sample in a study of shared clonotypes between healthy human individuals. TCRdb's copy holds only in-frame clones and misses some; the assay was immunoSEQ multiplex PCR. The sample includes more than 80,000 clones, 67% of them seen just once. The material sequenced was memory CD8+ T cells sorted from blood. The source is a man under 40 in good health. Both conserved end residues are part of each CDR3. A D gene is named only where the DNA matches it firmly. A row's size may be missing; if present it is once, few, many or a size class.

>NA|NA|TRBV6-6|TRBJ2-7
TGTGCCAGCACCCCAAGGGGCGACTACGAGCAGTACTTC
CASTPRGDYEQYF
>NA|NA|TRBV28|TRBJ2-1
TGTGCCAGCAGTTTATTGGTTGACGGTGAGCAGTTCTTC
CASSLLVDGEQFF
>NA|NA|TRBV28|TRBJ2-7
TGTGCCAGCAAAAAGCTGGACAATTTTGGCGAGCAGTACTTC
CASKKLDNFGEQYF
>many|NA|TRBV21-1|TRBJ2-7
TGTGCCAGCAGCCTATTACCGGGGGGTAATGACTACGAGCAGTACTTC
CASSLLPGGNDYEQYF
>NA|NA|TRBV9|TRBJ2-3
TGTGCCAGCAGCGCCAGGGGCGCGAGGTCCGATACGCAGTATTTT
CASSARGARSDTQYF
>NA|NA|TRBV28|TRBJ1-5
TGTGCCAGCAGTTCCCCGGGAGGGATAAGCCTCAATCAGCCCCAGCATTTT
CASSSPGGISLNQPQHF
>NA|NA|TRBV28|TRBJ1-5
TGTGCCAGCAGTTTAATACTGTTCAATCAGCCCCAGCATTTT
CASSLILFNQPQHF
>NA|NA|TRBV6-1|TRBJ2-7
TGTGCCAGCAGTAGGACGGACACTATTACCGAGCAGTACTTC
CASSRTDTITEQYF
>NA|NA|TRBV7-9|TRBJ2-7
TGTGCCAGCAGCTTAGATAATCGAGCCTACGAGCAGTACTTC
CASSLDNRAYEQYF
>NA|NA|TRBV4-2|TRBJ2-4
TGTGCCAGCAGCCAAGGTGGGGGTAGGAACATTCAGTACTTC
CASSQGGGRNIQYF
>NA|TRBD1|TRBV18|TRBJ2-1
TGTGCCAGCTCAGAGCAGGGGGAACTCAATGAGCAGTTCTTC
CASSEQGELNEQFF
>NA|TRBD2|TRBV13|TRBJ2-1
TGTGCCAGCAGCTCAGCGGGATTTCATGAGCAGTTCTTC
CASSSAGFHEQFF
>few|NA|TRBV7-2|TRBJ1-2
TGTGCCAGCAGCTTAGTGCCGACAGATGGCTACACCTTC
CASSLVPTDGYTF
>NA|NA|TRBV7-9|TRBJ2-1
TGTGCCAGCAGTCCAACCGGGCCCATCAGCGGTGAGCAGTTCTTC
CASSPTGPISGEQFF
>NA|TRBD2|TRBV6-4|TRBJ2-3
TGTGCCAGCAGTGTTGGGACTAGCGGCACAGATACGCAGTATTTT
CASSVGTSGTDTQYF
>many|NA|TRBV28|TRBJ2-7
TGTGCCAGCAGGGGCGTCTCCTACGAGCAGTACTTC
CASRGVSYEQYF
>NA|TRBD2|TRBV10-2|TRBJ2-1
TGCGCCAGCAGTGAAGCTAGCGGGTCCCCTTACAATGAGCAGTTCTTC
CASSEASGSPYNEQFF
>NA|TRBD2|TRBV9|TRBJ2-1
TGTGCCAGCAGGAGGGGAGGGGAGGGCCCGAATGAGCAGTTCTTC
CASRRGGEGPNEQFF
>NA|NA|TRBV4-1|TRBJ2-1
TGCGCCAGCAGCCGGGGGCTTGGGGGGATCAGTGTTGAGCAGTTCTTC
CASSRGLGGISVEQFF
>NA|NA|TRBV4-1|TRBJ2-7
TGCGCCAGCAGCCAGTCTTTTGGTGGGAGATCCTACGAGCAGTACTTC
CASSQSFGGRSYEQYF
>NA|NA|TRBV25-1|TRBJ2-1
TGTGCCAGCAGTATCGGGGCCACGGATGAGCAGTTCTTC
CASSIGATDEQFF
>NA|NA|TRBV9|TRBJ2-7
TGTGCCAGCAGCGCGGCCGAAGGGCCCTACGAGCAGTACTTC
CASSAAEGPYEQYF
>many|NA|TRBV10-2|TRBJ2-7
TGCGCCAGCAGTGATTCTCATCGCTACGAGCAGTACTTC
CASSDSHRYEQYF
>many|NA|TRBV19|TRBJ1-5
TGTGCCAGTAGTTATAATCGAGGGGGCAATCAGCCCCAGCATTTT
CASSYNRGGNQPQHF
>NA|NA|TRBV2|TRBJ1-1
TGTGCCAGCAGTGAACCCCTGAACACTGAAGCTTTCTTT
CASSEPLNTEAFF
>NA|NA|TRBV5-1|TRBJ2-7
TGCGCCAGCAGTGGCCGAGTGTACGAGCAGTACTTC
CASSGRVYEQYF
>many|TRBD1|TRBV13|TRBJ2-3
TGTGCCAGCAGGACGCTTAGGGTCGGGACAGGGAGGGTTACAGATACGCAGTATTTT
CASRTLRVGTGRVTDTQYF
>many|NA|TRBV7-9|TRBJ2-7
TGTGCCAGCAGCTTAGCGGTTGGAACCTACGAGCAGTACTTC
CASSLAVGTYEQYF
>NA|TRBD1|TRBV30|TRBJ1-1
TGTGCCTGGAGTGTACAACAGGGGGTCACTGAAGCTTTCTTT
CAWSVQQGVTEAFF
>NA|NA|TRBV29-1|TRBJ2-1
TGCAGCGTTGAACCGCGGGGTCGGTTATTTCACAATGAGCAGTTCTTC
CSVEPRGRLFHNEQFF
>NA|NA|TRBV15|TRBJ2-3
TGTGCCACCAGCAGAGGCGGGATAGAGACAGATACGCAGTATTTT
CATSRGGIETDTQYF
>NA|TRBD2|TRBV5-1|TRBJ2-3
TGCGCCAGCAGCCCCCTAGCGGGAGGGAGAGATACGCAGTATTTT
CASSPLAGGRDTQYF